The present TCR beta chain was sequenced within a study of blood T cell repertoires in COVID-19. For the study at large: There were acute and convalescent COVID-19 samples, and they came from the United States, Italy and Spain.

The study drew participants aged about 18 to 89 years from under 30 US areas. Within 2 weeks of study entry, exposed participants had contacted a PCR-confirmed or clinician-diagnosed COVID-19 case. Trimming pared 4 bases from V and 4 bases from J, leaving 8 bases between. Germline V gene sequence: CDR1 SNHLY, CDR2 FYNNEI. This CDR3 has 13 amino acids. Original processing notes: Amplified reference gene primers provided the basis for estimating nucleated cell counts. Assay used: immunoSEQ multiplex PCR; TCRdb lists only in-frame clones, some missing. V and J calls and clone size are given by that table; D and trimming were obtained from the DNA. The data show 290,000 or so clones, with roughly 80% seen just once and 5% held by the top ten.

The V and J genes are TRBV2 and TRBJ1-5, with TRBD1 as a possible D gene (5 bases). Sequencing was carried out using PBMCs or T cells enriched from blood (not recorded which). The TCR sequence derives from a man aged 40-49 years who had been exposed to COVID-19. The CDR3 DNA reads TGTGCCAGCAGTGGACAGCAAAATCAGCCCCAGCATTTT. Its protein product is CASSGQQNQPQHF. The variable domain in full, completed from reference TRBV2 and TRBJ1-5, reads EPEVTQTPSHQVTQMGQEVILRCVPISNHLYFYWYRQILGQKVEFLVSFYNNEISEKSEIFDDQFSVERPDGSNFTLKIRSTKLEDSAMYFCASSGQQNQPQHFGDGTRLSIL.